Listed here are 31 T cell receptor beta chains from one sample, sequenced in a study of regulatory T cells in long-lasting Graves disease. Time point here: newly diagnosed GD, antithyroid drugs for less than 3 months. Construction of the TCR library relied on RNA isolated from PBMCs. HTBI primers from iRepertoire and Arm-PCR of CDR3 regions yielded the TCR beta libraries. One entry per CDR3 protein results from TCRdb running MiXCR on the multiplex PCR reads. The table includes some 320,000 distinct CDR3 sequences, more than 15% detected once. The specimen was peripheral blood mononuclear cells (PBMCs), collected at new diagnosis, from a patient treated with antithyroid drugs. The receptors here all came from a female donor with Graves disease.

This clonotype was picked up many times. This chain joins TRBV5-6 and TRBJ2-3; TRBD1 aligns across 7 bases. Germline trimming cut 3 bases from V and 5 bases from J; bases unmatched to any gene: 6. The CDR3 sequence is 14 residues long. Germline V lookup: CDR1 SGHDT, CDR2 YYEEEE. The CDR3 loop is CASSSGTEGDTQYF. As DNA, the CDR3 is TGTGCCAGCAGCTCCGGGACAGAGGGAGATACGCAGTATTTT.

Ten or more counts support this clonotype. CDR3 bases: TGTGCCAGCAGCCGATCCCTCGGGGGTCGGGAAAAACTGTTTTTT. As protein: CASSRSLGGREKLFF. The J gene is TRBJ1-4, the V gene TRBV12-3 or TRBV12-4; a possible D gene is TRBD1 (5 bases). The germline V and J ends were trimmed by 6 bases and 8 bases, with 19 bases remaining between them. The CDR3 has 15 amino acids.

The chain links TRBV9 to TRBJ2-3, with 7 bases fitting TRBD1. Germline CDR1 and CDR2: SGDLS and YYNGEE. The CDR3 runs to 15 residues. Trimming cost V 7 bases and J 2 bases; bases outside gene matches: 10. The CDR3 sequence: CASGRAGGNTDTQYF. DNA for the CDR3: TGTGCCAGCGGGCGGGCAGGGGGTAACACAGATACGCAGTATTTT.

The J gene is TRBJ1-1, the V gene TRBV6-2 or TRBV6-3; a possible D gene is TRBD1 (6 bases). The CDR3 consists of 16 residues. Trimming took off 7 bases at V and 0 bases at J, with 18 bases between the two ends. In germline, CDR1 is MNHEY, CDR2 SVGEGT. The CDR3 nucleotides read TGTGCCAGCAAGGGGGAGTTGGGGATCATGAACACTGAAGCTTTCTTT. It specifies CASKGELGIMNTEAFF.

The rearrangement links TRBV19 to TRBJ1-2; D remains unclear. V was clipped by 6 bases and J by 8 bases, with 22 bases between them. The CDR3 runs 15 residues. Looked up from germline, CDR1 is LNHDA and CDR2 is SQIVND (reference sequence). The CDR3 loop is CASSLRSAGPWGYTF. CDR3 in DNA: TGTGCCAGTAGCCTTAGGTCGGCAGGCCCTTGGGGCTACACCTTC.

The sample holds many counts of this clonotype. The CDR3 reads CASDTGVSGNTIYF. The CDR3 DNA reads TGTGCCAGCGATACCGGGGTCTCTGGAAACACCATATATTTT. The rearrangement joins TRBV2 to TRBJ1-3; D remains unclear. The CDR3 runs 14 residues. Trimming cost V 8 bases and J 0 bases, with 11 bases left between them. Germline V CDR1 and CDR2: SNHLY, FYNNEI.

This clonotype appeared a single time. A far larger clone lies a single base away; this is likely a read error. The chain couples TRBV11-3 to TRBJ2-1, with D perhaps given as TRBD1 or TRBD2 (5 bases each). Gene TRBJ2-3 matches the end of the DNA better, so the J call may be wrong. The CDR3 consists of 15 residues. The germline CDR1 and CDR2 sequences are SGHNT and YENEEA. The CDR3 reads CASSLEGRVKNTQYF. The DNA for the CDR3 is TGTGCCAGCAGCTTAGAGGGACGGGTCAAGAATACGCAGTATTTT.

For this clonotype: This sequence is one base from a far larger clone and is likely a read error. The gene calls are TRBV9 and TRBJ2-1; 10 bases align to TRBD2. This CDR3 region has 17 residues. V shed 5 bases and J 10 bases; nucleotides not matched to a gene: 18. Germline loops: CDR1 SGDLS, CDR2 YYNGEE. The CDR3 DNA reads TGTGCCAGCAGTTCGCCCGCACTAGCGGGATCGTTATACGAGCAGTTCTTC. Its protein product is CASSSPALAGSLYEQFF.

A remark on this clonotype: This is likely an artifact of a read error, given a far larger clone one base away. The V and J genes are TRBV28 and TRBJ2-1; D may correspond to TRBD1 or TRBD2 (5 bases each). Germline CDR1 reads MDHEN; CDR2 reads SYDVKM. The CDR3 is 14 amino acids. V lost 2 bases and J 10 bases, leaving 15 bases between the germline ends. CDR3 nucleotides: TGTGCCAGCAGTTTAGGGACGGTAAGGGACGAGCAGTTCTTC. Translating it yields CASSLGTVRDEQFF.

This clonotype was recorded many times. The rearrangement uses TRBV2 and TRBJ1-2; 11 positions agree with TRBD1. Losses at the gene ends were 8 bases for V and 8 bases for J; bases not matched to a gene: 10. Germline V gene data show CDR1 as SNHLY and CDR2 as FYNNEI. The CDR3 covers 14 residues. Here the CDR3 DNA reads TGTGCCAGCTCAATTGGACAGGGGGCAGGCGGCTACACCTTC. Protein product: CASSIGQGAGGYTF.

This clonotype appeared many times. The V call is TRBV11-2, the J call TRBJ2-3; D is possibly TRBD2 (5 bases). The germline V gene encodes CDR1 SGHAT and CDR2 FQNNGV. Trimming shortened V by 5 bases and J by 4 bases, and 16 bases separated the two germline ends. This CDR3 comprises 15 residues. The CDR3 here is CASSLAGSLSDTQYF. The CDR3 coding sequence is TGTGCCAGCAGCCTGGCGGGCAGCCTCTCAGATACGCAGTATTTT.

This clonotype showed up many times. The CDR3: CASSLSGSYNEQFF. In DNA form, the CDR3 reads TGTGCCAGCAGTTTAAGCGGCTCCTACAATGAGCAGTTCTTC. The rearrangement uses TRBV27 and TRBJ2-1, with TRBD2 as a possible D gene (5 bases). The CDR3 length is 14 residues. Germline CDR1 reads MNHEY; CDR2 reads SMNVEV (reference sequence). Trimming took 2 bases from V and 0 from J, leaving 5 bases between them.

This clonotype has at least ten counts. The chain is built from TRBV28 and TRBJ1-3, with 8 bases aligning to TRBD1. CDR1 MDHEN and CDR2 SYDVKM come from the germline V gene. Losses at the gene ends were 6 bases for V and 3 bases for J; bases not matched to a gene: 7. The CDR3 length is 15 residues. The CDR3: CASSVSGQGGNTIYF. The CDR3 nucleotides read TGTGCCAGCAGCGTCTCTGGACAGGGTGGAAACACCATATATTTT. Together with reference TRBV28 and TRBJ1-3, the CDR3 gives the full variable domain: DVKVTQSSRYLVKRTGEKVFLECVQDMDHENMFWYRQDPGLGLRLIYFSYDVKMKEKGDIPEGYSVSREKKERFSLILESASTNQTSMYLCASSVSGQGGNTIYFGEGSWLTVV.

The V call is TRBV5-1, the J call TRBJ2-5, with 8 bases matching TRBD2. Germline trimming cut 4 bases from V and 4 bases from J; bases unmatched to any gene: 12. This CDR3 spans 16 amino acids. Germline V gene lookup returns CDR1 SGHRS and CDR2 YFSETQ. The chain's CDR3 is CASSLFQAGALETQYF. CDR3 nucleotides: TGCGCCAGCAGCCTGTTTCAAGCGGGAGCTTTAGAGACCCAGTACTTC.

The sample holds many counts of this clonotype. The chain links TRBV27 to TRBJ1-6, with D unclear. Germline values: CDR1 MNHEY, CDR2 SMNVEV (reference sequence). The CDR3 consists of 15 residues. Trimming shortened V by 0 bases and J by 9 bases, and 12 bases separated the two germline ends. CDR3 region: CASSLSPLRGSPLHF. As DNA, the CDR3 is TGTGCCAGCAGTTTATCTCCTTTGCGTGGTTCACCCCTCCACTTT.

This clonotype was detected many times. J is TRBJ2-1 and V is TRBV5-1, with TRBD1 matching 7 bases. The CDR3 runs to 12 residues. V dropped 7 bases and J dropped 6; count of bases not matched to a gene: 4. Germline CDR1 reads SGHRS; CDR2 reads YFSETQ. The CDR3 nucleotides are TGCGCCAGCTTTACAGGGGTCAATGAGCAGTTCTTC. This sequence encodes CASFTGVNEQFF.

Details on this clonotype: A much larger clone differs by one base, so this may be a read error. This chain uses TRBV14 with TRBJ1-1; D gene uncertain. Germline CDR1 SGHDN, CDR2 FVKESK. The CDR3 contains 12 residues. The V end was cut by 5 bases, the J end by 4 bases, with 8 bases between. The CDR3 here is CASSGRSTEAFF. The CDR3 bases are TGTGCCAGCAGCGGCAGGAGCACTGAAGCTTTCTTT.

Comments on this clonotype: At one boundary the junction diverges from the germline segment, which might be a read error. The V and J genes are TRBV6-2 or TRBV6-3 and TRBJ1-5; TRBD1 matches 8 bases. Looked up from germline, CDR1 is MNHEY and CDR2 is SVGEGT. The CDR3 has 14 amino acids. CDR3 residues: CVSSYGQGNQPQHF. CDR3 DNA: TGTGTCAGCAGTTACGGACAGGGTAATCAGCCCCAGCATTTT.

The chain recombines TRBV25-1 with TRBJ1-4; D is ambiguous. V gave up 1 base and J gave up 7 bases, with 13 bases separating them. CDR1 and CDR2 from the germline V gene are MGHDK and SYGVNS. This CDR3 has 15 residues. The CDR3: CASSESGVGGEKLFF. In DNA form, the CDR3 reads TGTGCCAGCAGTGAATCCGGGGTTGGTGGTGAAAAACTGTTTTTT.

This clonotype was seen repeatedly, ten times or more. The V call is TRBV19, the J call TRBJ1-5, with D maybe TRBD1 (5 bases). CDR3 length equals 13 residues. Trimming took 2 bases from V and 4 from J, leaving 6 bases between them. CDR1 is LNHDA, CDR2 SQIVND, per germline (reference sequence). The CDR3 DNA reads TGTGCCAGTAGTATACCAGGGAATCAGCCCCAGCATTTT. It yields the protein CASSIPGNQPQHF. Full variable domain (outside the CDR3, taken from reference TRBV19 and TRBJ1-5): DGGITQSPKYLFRKEGQNVTLSCEQNLNHDAMYWYRQDPGQGLRLIYYSQIVNDFQKGDIAEGYSVSREKKESFPLTVTSAQKNPTAFYLCASSIPGNQPQHFGDGTRLSIL.

This clonotype was detected many times. The chain has TRBV24-1 and TRBJ2-3; tentative D call: TRBD1 (6 bases). CDR1 and CDR2 from the germline V gene are KGHDR and SFDVKD. V gave up 4 bases and J gave up 2 bases, with 15 bases separating them. The CDR3 is 16 amino acids. CDR3 protein: CATSDRTGWYTDTQYF. CDR3 nucleotides: TGTGCCACCAGTGACAGAACAGGGTGGTACACAGATACGCAGTATTTT.

This clonotype was observed at least ten times. J is TRBJ2-7 and V is TRBV12-3 or TRBV12-4, with 10 bases fitting TRBD1. With 6 bases clipped from V and 4 bases from J, the junction kept 6 bases outside the gene matches. The CDR3 contains 14 residues. CDR3 loop: CASRPGTGEYEQYF. In nucleotides, the CDR3 is TGTGCCAGCAGGCCCGGGACAGGGGAGTACGAGCAGTACTTC.

This clonotype was seen at least ten times. The rearrangement joins TRBV18 to TRBJ1-1, with D possibly being TRBD1 (6 bases). The CDR3 totals 16 residues. Looked up from germline, CDR1 is KGHSH and CDR2 is LQKENI. Trimming removed 4 bases from V and 1 base from J, with 16 bases in between. CDR3 bases: TGTGCCAGCTCACGCGATAGGACAGCCAAGAACACTGAAGCTTTCTTT. Its translation is CASSRDRTAKNTEAFF.

In this sample, this clonotype turned up many times. The CDR3 sequence is CASHPPPQGARGGYTF. The CDR3 DNA sequence: TGTGCCAGCCACCCACCCCCCCAGGGGGCTCGCGGTGGCTACACCTTC. V gene TRBV28 combines with J gene TRBJ1-2; 8 nucleotides agree with TRBD1. J lost 7 bases, V lost 8 bases, and 18 bases had no gene match. CDR1 and CDR2 (germline): MDHEN, SYDVKM. The CDR3 sequence is 16 residues long.

This clonotype came up many times. This chain connects TRBV24-1 to TRBJ2-5, with D hard to call. Per germline, CDR1 KGHDR and CDR2 SFDVKD. The V end was cut by 4 bases, the J end by 2 bases, with 4 bases between. This CDR3 is built from 12 residues. The CDR3 DNA reads TGTGCCACCAGTGACCCACAAGAGACCCAGTACTTC. It is translated as CATSDPQETQYF.

This clonotype appeared many times. V usage is TRBV28 and J usage is TRBJ1-4; the D gene is possibly TRBD1 (5 bases). The CDR3 loop spans 16 amino acids. V was pared by 4 bases and J by 3 bases, with 15 bases between. The germline V gene has CDR1 MDHEN and CDR2 SYDVKM. DNA of the CDR3: TGTGCCAGCAGTTCTTCATTCGGGGCTGCTAATGAAAAACTGTTTTTT. It yields the protein CASSSSFGAANEKLFF. The complete variable domain, with remaining parts taken from reference TRBV28 and TRBJ1-4, reads DVKVTQSSRYLVKRTGEKVFLECVQDMDHENMFWYRQDPGLGLRLIYFSYDVKMKEKGDIPEGYSVSREKKERFSLILESASTNQTSMYLCASSSSFGAANEKLFFGSGTQLSVL.

The rearrangement uses TRBV6-1 and TRBJ2-5; D not certain. This CDR3 region has 12 residues. Trimming pared 7 bases from V and 5 bases from J, leaving 11 bases between. Germline loops: CDR1 MNHNS, CDR2 SASEGT. The CDR3 DNA follows: TGTGCCAGCAAGGCCCCGACGGAGACCCAGTACTTC. Protein product: CASKAPTETQYF.

This clonotype was detected only once. Being one base from a much bigger clone, this may be a read error. The chain links TRBV27 to TRBJ2-4; D gene unclear. V dropped 2 bases and J dropped 2 bases, with 4 bases sitting between them. The CDR3 is 13 amino acids. In germline, CDR1 is MNHEY, CDR2 SMNVEV (reference sequence). CDR3 amino acids: CASSLGTKNIQYF. CDR3 nucleotide sequence: TGTGCCAGCAGTTTAGGTACCAAAAACATTCAGTACTTC.

This clonotype was seen ten or more times. The chain combines TRBV7-2 with TRBJ1-1; weak D call: TRBD1 (5 bases). Germline assignment: CDR1 SGHTA and CDR2 FQGNSA. This CDR3 comprises 16 residues. The V end lost 5 bases, the J end lost 1 base, and 17 bases lay between the germline ends. The CDR3 is CASSPRTGQGNTEAFF. The DNA for the CDR3 is TGTGCCAGCAGCCCCCGTACTGGCCAGGGGAACACTGAAGCTTTCTTT.

This clonotype has just a few counts. The junction does not match germline at one end; this may be a read error. V and J are TRBV9 and TRBJ2-2; no reliable D call. Germline-derived CDR1 and CDR2 are SGDLS and YYNGEE. This CDR3 has 15 residues. CDR3 nucleotide sequence: TGTGCCGGCAGCGTAGCTATTCAGAACACCGGGGAGCTGTTTTTT. Translated: CAGSVAIQNTGELFF.

V gene TRBV3-1 combines with J gene TRBJ2-7, with D perhaps matching TRBD1 or TRBD2 (5 bases each). CDR1 and CDR2 (germline): LGHDT, YNNKEL (reference sequence). V shed 3 bases and J shed 5 bases, with 23 bases lying between them. The length of the CDR3 is 17 residues. In DNA, the CDR3 is TGTGCCAGCAGCCACGGTCGGAGGAACAGGAGGACAAACGAGCAGTACTTC. Translation: CASSHGRRNRRTNEQYF.